This T cell receptor beta chain was documented in a study of T cell repertoires in cytomegalovirus infection. Study at large: Used in the study were CMV epitopes, some recently identified and HLA-C-restricted, others well-studied and HLA-B-restricted. Public TCR beta signatures indicated both CMV infection and matching HLA type.

MiXCR, applied by TCRdb to the reads, yields one record per CDR3 protein. The sample lists approximately 120,000 distinct CDR3 sequences; around 28% were seen once. Per germline, CDR1 MGHRA and CDR2 YSYEKL. The CDR3 length is 16 residues. The V and J ends lost 0 bases and 6 bases, in that order; junction bases with no gene match: 9. This clonotype was detected only a few times. The antigen is unknown. This chain joins TRBV4-1 and TRBJ2-7; 9 nucleotides match TRBD2. The receptor comes from a human donor in good health (CMV status not recorded). Some clones in this sample may be carry-over from other donors' samples. The material sequenced was CD8+ T cells from cultured PBMCs, taken from culture after CMV antigen stimulation. CDR3 amino acids: CASSQDRAGGLGEQYF. The CDR3 bases are TGCGCCAGCAGCCAAGATAGAGCGGGGGGCCTCGGCGAGCAGTACTTC.